This T cell receptor beta chain appears in the sequencing data of a study of monozygotic twins with inflammatory bowel disease. TCRdb reprocessed the 5' RACE reads; each CDR3 protein has one entry and no DNA is given. The listing contains fewer than 150,000 distinct CDR3 sequences. One blood sample of roughly 2.5 ml was taken from each donor. Germline CDR1 SGHRS, CDR2 YFSETQ. The CDR3 is 18 residues long. The chain uses TRBV5-1 and TRBJ2-1; the D call of TRBD2 rests on TCRdb alone, since no DNA is present to check it. The receptor's source is a human donor with ulcerative colitis or Crohn's disease, or a healthy co-twin of an affected twin (not recorded which). The sequencing sample was made of blood. CDR3 amino acids: CASSLVVTRGYSYNEQFF. The entire variable domain, with the rest obtained from reference TRBV5-1 and TRBJ2-1, is as follows: KAGVTQTPRYLIKTRGQQVTLSCSPISGHRSVSWYQQTPGQGLQFLFEYFSETQRNKGNFPGRFSGRQFSNSRSEMNVSTLELGDSALYLCASSLVVTRGYSYNEQFFGPGTRLTVL.